What follows is one T cell receptor beta chain and its context. What it binds is not known. Amplification used 60 Vbeta primers and 13 Jbeta primers. TCRdb's table, derived via immunoSEQ multiplex PCR, lists solely in-frame clones and lacks some. The sample shows approximately 170,000 clones, 75% to 90% of them seen only once. These data originate in a study of cytomegalovirus exposure and HLA in healthy donors. General study results and limits: Cytomegalovirus-associated TCR beta chains were listed, numbering 164. The presence/absence work took it that sequencing depth was about the same across donors.

The CDR3 runs to 16 residues. Germline-derived CDR1 and CDR2 are ENHRY and SYGVKD. Unmatched junction bases numbered 5, after V lost 2 bases and J lost 3 bases. The V gene is TRBV10-3, the J gene TRBJ2-1, with 9 positions matching TRBD2. Sequences were obtained from PBMCs. The TCR originated in a boy younger than 10 in good health and CMV-seronegative. In DNA form, the CDR3 reads TGTGCCATCAGTGAGGGGGCTAGCGGGGACTACAATGAGCAGTTCTTC. This gives the protein CAISEGASGDYNEQFF.